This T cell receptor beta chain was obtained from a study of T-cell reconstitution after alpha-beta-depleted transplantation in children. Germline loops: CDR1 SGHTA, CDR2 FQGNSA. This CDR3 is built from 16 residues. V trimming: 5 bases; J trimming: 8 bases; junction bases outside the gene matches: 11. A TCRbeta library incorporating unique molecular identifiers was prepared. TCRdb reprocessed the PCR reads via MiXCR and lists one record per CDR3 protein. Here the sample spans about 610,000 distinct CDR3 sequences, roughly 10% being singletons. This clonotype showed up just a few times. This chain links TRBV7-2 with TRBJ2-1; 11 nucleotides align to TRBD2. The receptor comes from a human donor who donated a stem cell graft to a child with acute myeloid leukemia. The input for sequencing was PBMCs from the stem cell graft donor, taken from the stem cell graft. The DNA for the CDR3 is TGTGCCAGCAGCCCCCGAACTAGCGGGAGCGCGCATGAGCAGTTCTTC. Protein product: CASSPRTSGSAHEQFF.